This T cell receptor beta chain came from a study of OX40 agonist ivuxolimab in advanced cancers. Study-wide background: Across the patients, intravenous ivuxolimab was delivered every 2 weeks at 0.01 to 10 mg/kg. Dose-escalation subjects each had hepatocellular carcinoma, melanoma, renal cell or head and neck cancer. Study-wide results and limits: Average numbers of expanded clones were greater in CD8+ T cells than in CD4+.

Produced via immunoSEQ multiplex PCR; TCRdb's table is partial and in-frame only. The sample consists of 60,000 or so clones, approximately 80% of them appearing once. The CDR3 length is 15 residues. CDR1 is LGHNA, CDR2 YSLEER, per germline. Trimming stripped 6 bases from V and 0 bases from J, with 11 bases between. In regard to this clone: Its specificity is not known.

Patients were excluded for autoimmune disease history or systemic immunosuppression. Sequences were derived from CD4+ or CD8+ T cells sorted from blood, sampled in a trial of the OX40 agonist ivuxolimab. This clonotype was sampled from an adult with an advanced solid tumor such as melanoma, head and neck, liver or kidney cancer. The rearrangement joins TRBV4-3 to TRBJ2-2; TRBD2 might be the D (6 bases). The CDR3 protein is CASRSGRTNTGELFF. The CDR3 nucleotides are TGCGCCAGCAGGTCAGGGAGGACGAACACCGGGGAGCTGTTTTTT.